This TCR beta chain was observed in a study of T cell clonality in common variable immunodeficiency. Points from the study as a whole: The cause of increased CVID clonality remains unclear without subpopulation sequencing. In common variable immunodeficiency, TCR beta chains reportedly carried fewer deletions and N-nucleotide insertions. CVID patient heterogeneity limited repertoire-clinical complication correlations.

V trimming: 6 bases; J trimming: 1 base; junction bases outside the gene matches: 6. Germline V CDR1 and CDR2: SNHLY, FYNNEI. The CDR3 is made up of 16 amino acids. Repertoires were generated with immunoSEQ multiplex PCR, while TCRdb's copy carries only in-frame clones and drops some. Found here are some 40,000 clones, no singletons; the ten largest cover 0.68%. At least ten counts were recorded for this clone. Its antigen is still unknown. The sequence runs out 3 residues before the end of the CDR3; the remainder is reconstructed from the germline J gene. This chain joins TRBV2 and TRBJ2-6, with 7 bases aligning to TRBD1. The specimen sequenced was peripheral blood mononuclear cells. The receptor was derived from a person aged 18 to 75 in good health. CDR3 loop: CASSRRGISGANVLTF. CDR3 DNA, as far as it was read: TGTGCCAGCAGCCGCAGGGGGATATCTGGGGCCAACGTC.